This passage covers 4 T cell receptor beta chains from one sample sequenced in a study of T-cell memory formation after mild COVID-19. One entry per CDR3 protein, called by TCRdb with MiXCR from the 5' RACE reads. The sample has about 110,000 distinct CDR3 sequences, 17% seen once. Sample: PBMCs or a T cell subset sorted from them (not recorded which). The receptor source for this set is an adult woman who had mild COVID-19 (a few samples of this study predate the infection). Cell type and time point are not known.

The chain combines TRBV19 with TRBJ2-7; the D gene is possibly TRBD2 (5 bases). The CDR3 contains 15 residues. V lost 5 bases, J lost 0 bases, and 14 bases lay in between. CDR1 LNHDA and CDR2 SQIVND come from the germline V gene (reference sequence). The DNA of the CDR3 is TGTGCCAGTAGTCCACGGGGTTCTGGCTCCTACGAGCAGTACTTC. Its translation: CASSPRGSGSYEQYF. Looking up the rest from reference TRBV19 and TRBJ2-7 gives the full variable domain: DGGITQSPKYLFRKEGQNVTLSCEQNLNHDAMYWYRQDPGQGLRLIYYSQIVNDFQKGDIAEGYSVSREKKESFPLTVTSAQKNPTAFYLCASSPRGSGSYEQYFGPGTRLTVT.

In this sample, this clonotype turned up a few times. The gene calls are TRBV2 and TRBJ1-2; TRBD1 agrees at 9 bases. CDR3 length equals 20 residues. Looked up from germline, CDR1 is SNHLY and CDR2 is FYNNEI. The V gene end was trimmed by 5 bases and the J gene end by 2 bases; junction bases not matched to a gene: 21. DNA of the CDR3: TGTGCCAGCAGTCGCGACTCCTTCCGGGACAGGGTAATAGAGAACTATGGCTACACCTTC. Translating it yields CASSRDSFRDRVIENYGYTF.

The V gene is TRBV21-1, the J gene TRBJ2-7; TRBD1, the D gene given by the table, was not confirmed from the DNA. TRBV21-1 is noted as a pseudogene. The length of the CDR3 is 16 residues. In DNA, the CDR3 is TGTGCCAGCAGCAAAGAGGGCAGGGGTAAAAACTACGAGCAGTACTTC. It codes for CASSKEGRGKNYEQYF.

Ten or more counts support this clonotype. The rearrangement joins TRBV4-3 to TRBJ2-7, with a possible D match to TRBD1 (6 bases). The CDR3 covers 13 residues. CDR1 is LGHNA, CDR2 YSLEER, per germline. V gave up 0 bases and J gave up 6 bases, with 9 bases separating them. In DNA form, the CDR3 reads TGCGCCAGCAGCCAAGACAGGGGTTTCGAGCAGTACTTC. Translated: CASSQDRGFEQYF.